One T cell receptor (beta chain) is described in this entry. Germline CDR1 reads SGHDN; CDR2 reads FVKESK. This CDR3 spans 17 amino acids. This entry is derived from a study of monozygotic twins with inflammatory bowel disease. Researchers used roughly 3,700 ng of total RNA for each TCR library. After re-calling the 5' RACE reads, TCRdb lists one entry per CDR3 protein, DNA absent. Its table records about 380,000 distinct CDR3 sequences. Sequencing was done on a sample of blood. The receptor was isolated from a human donor with ulcerative colitis or Crohn's disease, or a healthy co-twin of an affected twin (not recorded which). V and J are TRBV14 and TRBJ2-3; TCRdb calls TRBD2, which cannot be checked without DNA. The CDR3: CASSQDWEHSYTDTQYF.